These 5 T cell receptor beta chains share one sample of origin, sequenced in a study of cytomegalovirus exposure and HLA in healthy donors. 60 Vbeta and 13 Jbeta primers were used in PCR. Sequencing used immunoSEQ multiplex PCR; TCRdb keeps in-frame clones, though not all of them. The specimen's table records some 180,000 clones. The sample taken for sequencing was PBMCs. These receptor sequences come from a man aged 25 to 40 in good health and CMV-seronegative.

The genes are TRBV2 and TRBJ2-1; 12 nucleotides line up with TRBD1. V shed 7 bases and J 7 bases; nucleotides not matched to a gene: 8. This CDR3 region has 15 residues. In germline, CDR1 is SNHLY, CDR2 FYNNEI. This CDR3 reads CASISGTGGQNEQFF. The DNA for the CDR3 is TGTGCCAGCATATCCGGGACAGGGGGCCAGAATGAGCAGTTCTTC. Based on the CDR3 plus reference TRBV2 and TRBJ2-1, the full variable domain is EPEVTQTPSHQVTQMGQEVILRCVPISNHLYFYWYRQILGQKVEFLVSFYNNEISEKSEIFDDQFSVERPDGSNFTLKIRSTKLEDSAMYFCASISGTGGQNEQFFGPGTRLTVL.

This rearrangement joins TRBV6-5 to TRBJ1-2; D is possibly TRBD1 (5 bases). CDR3 size: 14 residues. Germline assignment: CDR1 MNHEY and CDR2 SVGAGI. Trimming removed 5 bases from V and 3 bases from J, with 13 bases in between. The CDR3 reads CASSPPGVDYGYTF. The CDR3 bases are TGTGCCAGCAGTCCTCCGGGGGTAGACTATGGCTACACCTTC.

On this clone itself: Likely a read error: the CDR3 ends without its conserved phenylalanine or tryptophan. The rearrangement joins TRBV9 to TRBJ1-2; D is unclear. V dropped 0 bases and J dropped 7 bases, with 10 bases sitting between them. The CDR3 totals 13 residues. Looked up from germline, CDR1 is SGDLS and CDR2 is YYNGEE. The CDR3 DNA reads as TGTGCCAGCAGCGTAGTTGGCCGCGGTGGCTACACCCTC. Its protein is CASSVVGRGGYTL.

This chain uses TRBV6-1 with TRBJ1-5; D uncertain. In germline, CDR1 is MNHNS, CDR2 SASEGT. V was shortened by 1 base and J by 2 bases, with 12 bases between the two germline ends. The CDR3 covers 16 residues. CDR3 coding DNA: TGTGCCAGCAGTGAAGACCAACTATGGGGCAATCAGCCCCAGCATTTT. Translated, it gives CASSEDQLWGNQPQHF.

J is TRBJ2-7 and V is TRBV6-5; weak D call: TRBD2 (5 bases). The CDR3 consists of 14 residues. V lost 2 bases and J 5 bases, leaving 13 bases between the germline ends. Germline lookup yields CDR1 MNHEY and CDR2 SVGAGI. The CDR3 spells CASSYGGGLNEQYF. The CDR3 bases are TGTGCCAGCAGTTACGGCGGAGGTCTCAACGAGCAGTACTTC.